The rows below give T cell receptor beta chains drawn from one sample of a study of blood T cell repertoires in COVID-19. Method: immunoSEQ multiplex PCR; TCRdb's copy keeps in-frame clones and lacks some. The sample holds a few hundred thousand clones; roughly 86% are singletons and the top ten take about 8%. The specimen was peripheral blood. These TCRs come from a woman aged 45-65 years who had recovered from COVID-19. CDR3s include the opening cysteine and the closing phenylalanine or tryptophan. The D gene is left open where the match is weak. Rows give clone size only sometimes, using once, few, many, or a class for an expanded clone.

TRBV7-2	NA	NA	TRBJ2-1	CASSREGGAYNEQFF	TGTGCCAGCAGCAGAGAAGGGGGGGCGTACAATGAGCAGTTCTTC
TRBV5-5	NA	TRBD1	TRBJ1-1	CASRIEGTGRSTEAFF	TGTGCCAGCAGGATAGAGGGGACAGGGAGATCGACTGAAGCTTTCTTT
TRBV7-2	NA	TRBD1	TRBJ1-3	CASSSTGEGNTIYF	TGTGCCAGCAGCTCGACAGGGGAGGGAAACACCATATATTTT
TRBV4-1	NA	NA	TRBJ2-1	CASSQLRSNEQFF	TGCGCCAGCAGCCAACTAAGATCCAATGAGCAGTTCTTC
TRBV28	NA	TRBD1	TRBJ1-2	CASTPSGGLGYGYTF	TGTGCCAGCACCCCTTCAGGGGGGCTGGGCTATGGCTACACCTTC
TRBV5-1	NA	NA	TRBJ1-4	CASRDSLNEKLFF	TGCGCCAGCAGGGACAGTCTTAATGAAAAACTGTTTTTT
TRBV3-1/TRBV3-2	NA	TRBD2	TRBJ2-1	CASSPGSGGGPSEFF	TGTGCCAGCAGCCCGGGGAGCGGGGGGGGGCCCAGTGAGTTCTTC
TRBV6-5	NA	TRBD1	TRBJ1-1	CASRNRDRGTEAFF	TGTGCCAGCCGAAACCGGGACAGGGGCACTGAAGCTTTCTTT
TRBV6-5	NA	NA	TRBJ2-1	CASSAEGNEQFF	TGTGCCAGCAGCGCGGAGGGCAATGAGCAGTTCTTC
TRBV4-3	NA	NA	TRBJ1-1	CASSQEHRIANTEAFF	TGCGCCAGCAGCCAAGAACACAGAATTGCTAACACTGAAGCTTTCTTT
TRBV13	NA	TRBD2	TRBJ2-1	CASSRTSGSSYNEQFF	TGTGCCAGCAGTCGGACTAGCGGATCTTCCTACAATGAGCAGTTCTTC
TRBV6-1	few	NA	TRBJ2-7	CASSEAGGYYEQYF	TGTGCCAGCAGTGAAGCGGGCGGGTACTACGAGCAGTACTTC
TRBV7-6	NA	TRBD1	TRBJ2-1	CASSLGTGTGGNEQFF	TGTGCCAGCAGCTTAGGCACCGGGACAGGAGGCAATGAGCAGTTCTTC
TRBV6-6	NA	TRBD1	TRBJ2-7	CASSSPGGSYEQYF	TGTGCCAGCAGTTCCCCAGGGGGCTCGTACGAGCAGTACTTC
TRBV28	few	NA	TRBJ1-5	CASSFRGGSQPQHF	TGTGCCAGCAGTTTCCGGGGGGGCTCTCAGCCCCAGCATTTT
TRBV7-8	NA	NA	TRBJ1-1	CASSLGTYVLGAFF	TGTGCCAGCAGCTTGGGCACCTACGTCCTTGGAGCTTTCTTT
TRBV27	few	NA	TRBJ2-7	CASSLRGGEAYEQYF	TGTGCCAGCAGTTTACGAGGGGGTGAAGCCTACGAGCAGTACTTC
TRBV12-3/TRBV12-4	NA	TRBD1	TRBJ2-5	CASSYRGPETQYF	TGTGCCAGCAGCTACAGGGGTCCGGAGACCCAGTACTTC
TRBV25-1	NA	NA	TRBJ1-3	CASSEFSGSGNTIYF	TGTGCCAGCAGTGAATTTTCAGGGTCCGGAAACACCATATATTTT
TRBV11-2	NA	TRBD2	TRBJ2-3	CASSLVGWREGDTDTQYF	TGTGCCAGCAGCTTAGTTGGCTGGCGGGAGGGGGACACAGATACGCAGTATTTT
TRBV6-5	NA	NA	TRBJ1-1	CASSYSPFLSDEAFF	TGTGCCAGCAGTTACTCACCTTTCCTAAGCGATGAAGCTTTCTTT
TRBV12-3/TRBV12-4	NA	NA	TRBJ2-7	CASSLYEQYF	TGTGCCAGCAGCCTCTACGAGCAGTACTTC
TRBV28	NA	NA	TRBJ2-1	CASSPSAGAGGNEQFF	TGTGCCAGCAGCCCAAGCGCCGGGGCCGGGGGCAATGAGCAGTTCTTC
TRBV7-9	once	TRBD1	TRBJ1-4	CASSRDSLANEKLFF	TGTGCCAGCAGCAGGGACAGTCTGGCTAATGAAAAACTGTTTTTT
TRBV5-1	NA	TRBD2	TRBJ2-3	CASSFSGGATDTQYF	TGCGCCAGCAGCTTTAGCGGGGGGGCAACAGATACGCAGTATTTT
TRBV7-2	NA	NA	TRBJ1-5	CASSKQTGSNQPQHF	TGTGCCAGCAGCAAACAGACAGGCAGCAATCAGCCCCAGCATTTT
TRBV18	NA	TRBD1	TRBJ2-7	CASSPRGQTGSYEQYF	TGTGCCAGCTCACCACGGGGACAGACAGGCTCCTACGAGCAGTACTTC
TRBV19	once	TRBD1	TRBJ2-2	CASRDPGQGTGELFF	TGTGCCAGTAGAGACCCGGGACAGGGCACCGGGGAGCTGTTTTTT
TRBV2	NA	NA	TRBJ1-5	CASSETRDNQPQHF	TGTGCCAGCAGTGAAACGAGGGACAATCAGCCCCAGCATTTT
TRBV6-2/TRBV6-3	NA	NA	TRBJ2-3	CASSTRAGDADTQYF	TGTGCCAGCAGTACGAGGGCAGGGGATGCAGATACGCAGTATTTT
TRBV6-5	NA	TRBD1	TRBJ2-2	CAVQGAVSGELFF	TGTGCCGTACAGGGGGCGGTCTCCGGGGAGCTGTTTTTT
TRBV4-3	NA	NA	TRBJ2-1	CASSLTTGYNEQFF	TGCGCCAGCAGCCTTACTACTGGATACAATGAGCAGTTCTTC
TRBV29-1	NA	NA	TRBJ1-1	CSATENTEAFF	TGCAGCGCGACAGAGAACACTGAAGCTTTCTTT
TRBV4-3	NA	TRBD2	TRBJ2-2	CASSRLAGTGELFF	TGCGCCAGCAGCCGACTAGCGGGCACCGGGGAGCTGTTTTTT
TRBV7-2	NA	NA	TRBJ1-4	CASSAREANEKLFF	TGTGCCAGCAGCGCCAGGGAGGCGAATGAAAAACTGTTTTTT
TRBV15	NA	NA	TRBJ1-1	CATSREHEAFF	TGTGCCACCAGCAGAGAACATGAAGCTTTCTTT
TRBV19	few	NA	TRBJ1-4	CASRVSTKIEKLFF	TGTGCCAGTAGGGTGAGCACCAAGATCGAAAAACTGTTTTTT
TRBV5-4	NA	TRBD1	TRBJ1-2	CASRIGGRDREKDYTF	TGTGCCAGCAGAATAGGGGGCCGGGACAGGGAAAAAGACTACACCTTC
TRBV6-1	NA	NA	TRBJ2-5	CASSEGGVPETQYF	TGTGCCAGCAGTGAAGGGGGGGTCCCGGAGACCCAGTACTTC
TRBV7-2	NA	NA	TRBJ2-3	CASSFLSAVSTDTQYF	TGTGCCAGCAGCTTCCTCAGCGCGGTGAGCACAGATACGCAGTATTTT
TRBV27	once	TRBD1	TRBJ1-6	CASKKLMWTGGGRNNSPLHF	TGCGCCAGCAAAAAACTTATGTGGACAGGGGGGGGGAGGAATAATTCACCCCTCCACTTT
TRBV5-4	NA	NA	TRBJ2-7	CASSPDMGGQGTYEQYF	TGTGCCAGCAGCCCCGACATGGGGGGGCAGGGAACCTACGAGCAGTACTTC
TRBV6-5	NA	NA	TRBJ2-7	CASSYVNEQYF	TGTGCCAGCAGCTACGTTAACGAGCAGTACTTC
TRBV2	NA	TRBD2	TRBJ2-1	CALGLGTSGINEQFF	TGTGCTCTAGGACTGGGGACTAGCGGGATTAATGAGCAGTTCTTC
TRBV28	NA	TRBD1	TRBJ2-7	CASSLGPGQFYEQYF	TGTGCCAGCAGTTTAGGTCCGGGACAGTTCTACGAGCAGTACTTC
TRBV6-2/TRBV6-3	NA	NA	TRBJ1-5	CASSYGQGYQPQHF	TGTGCCAGCAGTTACGGGCAGGGTTACCAGCCCCAGCATTTT
TRBV14	NA	NA	TRBJ2-2	CASSSAGVGELFF	TGTGCCAGCAGCTCCGCCGGGGTCGGGGAGCTGTTTTTT
TRBV7-2	NA	NA	TRBJ2-1	CASSLAGREPYNEQFF	TGTGCCAGCAGCTTAGCAGGGCGGGAACCTTACAATGAGCAGTTCTTC
TRBV6-2/TRBV6-3	once	NA	TRBJ1-1	CASSYSFPSGEAFF	TGTGCCAGCAGTTACTCGTTCCCTTCCGGTGAAGCTTTCTTT
TRBV30	NA	NA	TRBJ2-5	CAWSVLRETQYF	TGTGCCTGGAGTGTACTCAGGGAGACCCAGTACTTC
TRBV6-4	NA	NA	TRBJ1-6	CASRQELSYNSPLHF	TGTGCCAGCAGACAGGAACTCTCCTATAATTCACCCCTCCACTTT
TRBV5-5	NA	NA	TRBJ1-5	CASSSQGYQPQHF	TGTGCCAGCAGCTCACAGGGCTATCAGCCCCAGCATTTT
TRBV5-1	NA	NA	TRBJ2-1	CASSLGAGNEQFF	TGCGCCAGCAGCTTGGGGGCCGGCAATGAGCAGTTCTTC
TRBV5-4	NA	TRBD1	TRBJ2-1	CASSNRDRGSNEQFF	TGTGCCAGCAGCAACCGGGACAGGGGAAGCAATGAGCAGTTCTTC
TRBV10-3	NA	NA	TRBJ1-1	CAISRDSGTEAFF	TGTGCCATCAGTAGGGACTCTGGCACTGAAGCTTTCTTT
TRBV19	NA	NA	TRBJ1-1	CASSRVGTEAFF	TGTGCCAGTAGTCGGGTGGGCACTGAAGCTTTCTTT
TRBV5-1	NA	NA	TRBJ1-2	CASSPDSTFNYGYTF	TGCGCCAGCAGTCCGGACAGCACTTTTAACTATGGCTACACCTTC